Below are 20 T cell receptor beta chains sequenced from a single sample in a study of regulatory T cells in long-lasting Graves disease. Arm-PCR of CDR3 regions and iRepertoire HTBI primers were the basis on which TCR beta libraries were built. TCRdb used MiXCR to reprocess the multiplex PCR reads, holding one entry per CDR3 protein. Of about 440,000 distinct CDR3 sequences listed, more than 13% are singletons. Time point reported: newly diagnosed GD, antithyroid drugs for less than 3 months. RNA extracted from PBMCs served as the sequencing template. The same data also contributed to another study, on T cells in Graves' hyperthyroidism and ophthalmopathy.

The sample in question was peripheral blood mononuclear cells (PBMCs), obtained at new diagnosis, from a patient treated with antithyroid drugs. Receptor source: a woman between 25 and 40 years old with Graves disease.

The genes are TRBV2 and TRBJ1-1; D may be TRBD1 (5 bases). CDR1 and CDR2 from the germline V gene are SNHLY and FYNNEI. The ends were cut back, 4 bases at V and 8 bases at J, with 17 bases in the middle. CDR3 length: 14 amino acids. The CDR3 is CASSAHVGGREAFF. The CDR3, as DNA: TGTGCCAGCAGTGCCCATGTGGGGGGTAGGGAAGCTTTCTTT. Combining the CDR3 with reference TRBV2 and TRBJ1-1 gives the whole variable domain EPEVTQTPSHQVTQMGQEVILRCVPISNHLYFYWYRQILGQKVEFLVSFYNNEISEKSEIFDDQFSVERPDGSNFTLKIRSTKLEDSAMYFCASSAHVGGREAFFGQGTRLTVV.

In its sample, this clonotype was seen many times. The CDR3 DNA reads TGTGCCAGCAGCCCCAGCGAAAGCTCCTACGAGCAGTACTTC. Protein product: CASSPSESSYEQYF. The chain couples TRBV7-9 to TRBJ2-7; D remains ambiguous. Per germline, CDR1 SEHNR and CDR2 FQNEAQ (reference sequence). This CDR3 contains 14 residues. Trimming left V 5 bases short and J 0 bases short, with 11 bases between.

This clonotype occurred once. The rearrangement joins TRBV4-1 to TRBJ2-2; 7 nucleotides line up with TRBD1. The ends lost 8 bases at V and 0 bases at J; junction bases unmatched: 0. The length of the CDR3 is 13 residues. Germline CDR1 MGHRA, CDR2 YSYEKL. The CDR3 here is CASGTANTGELFF. CDR3 DNA sequence: TGCGCCAGCGGGACAGCGAACACCGGGGAGCTGTTTTTT.

This clonotype has more than one count but fewer than ten. This chain joins TRBV10-3 and TRBJ2-7; D could derive from TRBD1 or TRBD2 (6 bases each). This CDR3 contains 15 residues. Trimming left V 0 bases short and J 4 bases short, with 13 bases between. The germline V gene encodes CDR1 ENHRY and CDR2 SYGVKD. The CDR3 nucleotides read TGTGCCATCAGTGAGTCGAACGGGGGCGCATACGAGCAGTACTTC. Its protein product is CAISESNGGAYEQYF.

Many counts were recorded for this clonotype. The DNA of the CDR3 is TGCAGTGCCACTAGCGGGAGGTTGCCCGTGAACATTCAGTACTTC. Amino acids: CSATSGRLPVNIQYF. V and J are TRBV20-1 and TRBJ2-4, with 12 bases lining up with TRBD2. Germline CDR1 DFQATT, CDR2 SNEGSKA (reference sequence). J was trimmed by 7 bases and V by 6 bases; bases with no gene match: 10. CDR3 size: 15 residues.

The V gene is TRBV5-1, the J gene TRBJ2-7, with TRBD2 matching over 12 bases. Unmatched junction bases numbered 4, after V lost 1 base and J lost 2 bases. The CDR3 runs 16 residues. Germline assignment: CDR1 SGHRS and CDR2 YFSETQ. The DNA for the CDR3 is TGCGCCAGCAGCTTGACCGGACTAGCGGGGACCTACGAGCAGTACTTC. Amino acids: CASSLTGLAGTYEQYF.

In the case of this clonotype: The junction differs from germline at one of its ends, possibly a read error. The DNA for the CDR3 is TGTGCCAGCAGCCCCCGCCGCGGGACTTACAATGAGCAGTTCTTC. Amino acids: CASSPRRGTYNEQFF. The V gene is TRBV5-1, the J gene TRBJ2-1; D possibly corresponds to TRBD2 (6 bases). CDR3 length: 15 residues. Germline CDR1 reads SGHRS; CDR2 reads YFSETQ.

V usage is TRBV4-1 and J usage is TRBJ1-2, with D maybe TRBD1 (5 bases). The CDR3 is made up of 15 amino acids. Trimming removed 0 bases at V and 7 bases at J, with 15 bases between. The germline CDR1 and CDR2 sequences are MGHRA and YSYEKL. The CDR3 sequence: CASSQDLQAGRGYTF. CDR3 nucleotide sequence: TGCGCCAGCAGCCAAGATCTCCAGGCAGGGCGTGGCTACACCTTC.

This clonotype was seen many times. The chain links TRBV12-3 or TRBV12-4 to TRBJ2-1; maybe TRBD1 (9 bases). Trimming removed 7 bases from V and 6 bases from J, with 25 bases in between. The CDR3 covers 17 residues. The CDR3 DNA follows: TGTGCCAGCATCCCCCCGAGGGACAGGGCGGGAGGCAATGAGCAGTTCTTC. Amino acid sequence: CASIPPRDRAGGNEQFF.

The genes are TRBV15 and TRBJ2-1, with TRBD1 matching 7 bases. The V gene end was trimmed by 1 base and the J gene end by 8 bases; junction bases not matched to a gene: 11. The CDR3 consists of 16 residues. Germline CDR1 reads LNHNV; CDR2 reads YYDKDF (reference sequence). The CDR3 coding sequence is TGTGCCACCAGCAGAGCGGTGACAGGGCATTTGGATGAGCAGTTCTTC. Amino acids: CATSRAVTGHLDEQFF.

On this clonotype itself: Its ends do not fully match the called genes, so a read error is possible. This chain links TRBV6-1 with TRBJ2-2; tentatively, D is TRBD2 (5 bases). This CDR3 has 14 amino acids. Germline CDR1 and CDR2: MNHNS and SASEGT. The CDR3 sequence: CASSRQAGTGELLF. CDR3 nucleotide sequence: TGTGCCAGCAGTCGTCAGGCAGGTACCGGGGAGCTGCTTTTT.

Notes on this clonotype: This may come from a read error, since a much larger clone is one base off. The chain's CDR3 is CASSGYGEGRFEQFF. For the CDR3, the DNA is TGTGCCAGCAGTGGGTACGGGGAGGGCCGTTTTGAGCAGTTCTTC. The rearrangement uses TRBV12-3 or TRBV12-4 and TRBJ2-1; 7 positions agree with TRBD2. V lost 5 bases, J lost 9 bases, and 13 bases stayed unmatched. CDR3 length: 15 amino acids.

This clonotype was recorded many times. CDR3 DNA: TGTGCCAGCAGCTTAGCCCCCAAGACAGGTTACGAGCAGTACTTC. Residues: CASSLAPKTGYEQYF. The V gene is TRBV11-2, the J gene TRBJ2-7; TRBD1 is a possible D gene (6 bases). Trimming took off 1 base at V and 4 bases at J, with 14 bases between the two ends. Germline-derived CDR1 and CDR2 are SGHAT and FQNNGV. CDR3 length: 15 residues.

This clonotype was observed a few times. The chain employs TRBV4-1 and TRBJ2-7; 9 bases match TRBD2. Germline V lookup: CDR1 MGHRA, CDR2 YSYEKL. This CDR3 spans 18 amino acids. J lost 0 bases, V lost 0 bases, and 9 bases had no gene match. CDR3: CASSQDKARTSASYEQYF. The CDR3 DNA reads TGCGCCAGCAGCCAAGATAAGGCGCGGACTAGCGCCTCCTACGAGCAGTACTTC.

The chain recombines TRBV7-3 with TRBJ2-1, with 9 bases identical to TRBD2. The V gene end was trimmed by 5 bases and the J gene end by 5 bases; junction bases not matched to a gene: 4. Germline loops: CDR1 SGHTA, CDR2 FQGTGA. This CDR3 region has 14 residues. Here the CDR3 reads CASSPKREDNEQFF. CDR3 bases: TGTGCCAGCAGCCCGAAGCGGGAGGACAATGAGCAGTTCTTC. Based on the CDR3 plus reference TRBV7-3 and TRBJ2-1, the full variable domain is GAGVSQTPSNKVTEKGKYVELRCDPISGHTALYWYRQSLGQGPEFLIYFQGTGAADDSGLPNDRFFAVRPEGSVSTLKIQRTERGDSAVYLCASSPKREDNEQFFGPGTRLTVL.

This clonotype occurred many times. The chain is built from TRBV30 and TRBJ1-6; TRBD1 aligns across 7 bases. Germline CDR1 and CDR2: GTSNPN and SVGIG (reference sequence). The CDR3 sequence is 15 residues long. V lost 1 base, J lost 9 bases, and 9 bases stayed unmatched. CDR3 sequence reads: CAWSAGRGSSSPLHF. CDR3 nucleotide sequence: TGTGCCTGGAGTGCCGGCAGGGGGTCGAGTTCACCCCTCCACTTT.

The chain couples TRBV20-1 to TRBJ1-2; the D is unclear. The CDR3 spans 12 residues. Looked up from germline, CDR1 is DFQATT and CDR2 is SNEGSKA (reference sequence). V was pared by 2 bases and J by 7 bases, with 11 bases between. Here the CDR3 DNA reads TGCAGTGCTAGAAACACAAAGGGTGGCTACACCTTC. As protein: CSARNTKGGYTF.

This clonotype has just a few counts. This chain joins TRBV27 and TRBJ2-3; tentatively, D is TRBD1 (6 bases). There are 15 residues in the CDR3. Trimming stripped 4 bases from V and 2 bases from J, with 13 bases between. Germline CDR1 reads MNHEY; CDR2 reads SMNVEV (reference sequence). The CDR3, as DNA: TGTGCCAGCAGTTACAAGGGACACCTCACAGATACGCAGTATTTT. Encoded protein: CASSYKGHLTDTQYF.

This clonotype was observed at least ten times. The chain links TRBV28 to TRBJ2-1, with 14 bases matching TRBD2. The V segment lost 5 bases and the J segment 9 bases; nucleotides outside the gene matches: 9. CDR1 is MDHEN and CDR2 is SYDVKM in the germline V gene. The CDR3 is 16 amino acids. In DNA form, the CDR3 reads TGTGCCAGCAGTCCACCCGGGACTAGCGGGAGAGGTGAGCAGTTCTTC. It encodes CASSPPGTSGRGEQFF.

This clonotype was observed many times. An end of the junction does not agree with germline; a read error may underlie this. The chain's CDR3 is CASSPELAGGLMVF. The CDR3 region has the DNA TGTGCCAGCAGCCCAGAACTAGCGGGAGGTCTCATGGTCTTC. The chain is built from TRBV3-1 and TRBJ2-1; 12 nucleotides align to TRBD2. Germline V gives CDR1 LGHDT, CDR2 YNNKEL (reference sequence). The CDR3 consists of 14 residues.